This TCR beta chain was identified in a study of blood T cell repertoires in COVID-19. The count of this clone is one. The CDR3 consists of 14 residues. The V gene's germline CDR1 is MNHNY and CDR2 SVGAGI (reference sequence). The ends lost 6 bases at V and 7 bases at J; junction bases unmatched: 10. Original analysis: Using reference gene primer amplification, nucleated cell counts were estimated. The protocol was immunoSEQ multiplex PCR, while the TCRdb copy is restricted to in-frame clones and leaves out a portion. V and J calls and clone size are copied from that table; D and trimming were computed from the DNA. Of a few hundred thousand clones listed, approximately 85% are singletons.

The sequence was collected from a woman between 45 and 65 years old with acute or convalescent COVID-19. The V and J genes are TRBV6-6 and TRBJ2-7; 9 bases map to TRBD1. Material: peripheral blood. The CDR3 DNA follows: TGTGCCAGCAGCCCTCTCGGGACAGGGAAGGAGCAGTACTTC. It yields the protein CASSPLGTGKEQYF.